The 10 T cell receptor beta chains below come from one sample, sequenced in a study of blood T cell dynamics during melanoma immunotherapy (dated by TCRdb to 2018 to 2020). Taken with the paper, the label for time point translates to: pre-treatment baseline. To prepare the library, the immunoSEQ multiplex PCR assay was applied. The table comes from immuneACCESS by way of TCRdb, which keeps in-frame sequences with V and J called. Part of the clones is missing from these tables; in studies checked, under half for an unresolved V gene and the rest for unknown reasons. The sample profile shows approximately 6,100 clones; roughly 85% of them were found once. The top ten constitute 3.3% of the sample. The material sequenced was blood, taken from a patient treated with checkpoint blockade. The source of these receptors is a human donor with melanoma.

The chain employs TRBV6-5 and TRBJ2-5; no definite D call. This CDR3 has 15 residues. Between the trimmed V and J ends, which lost 9 bases and 5 bases, there was a span of 22 bases. The V gene's germline CDR1 is MNHEY and CDR2 SVGAGI. The CDR3 spells CASSTTGPGVETQYF. The DNA for the CDR3 is TGTGCCAGTTCCACAACGGGCCCGGGCGTCGAGACCCAGTACTTC.

The chain links TRBV27 to TRBJ2-3; perhaps TRBD2 as D (5 bases). The V gene lost 6 bases and the J gene lost 6 bases, with 13 bases spanning the gap. The CDR3 contains 13 residues. Looked up from germline, CDR1 is MNHEY and CDR2 is SMNVEV (reference sequence). The CDR3, as DNA: TGTGCCAGCAGACTAGGATTACCCGATACGCAGTATTTT. Translated: CASRLGLPDTQYF.

V and J are TRBV14 and TRBJ1-6; D call uncertain. Trimming took 4 bases from V and 7 from J, leaving 8 bases between them. CDR3 length: 13 residues. Germline-derived CDR1 and CDR2 are SGHDN and FVKESK. This CDR3 reads CASSLRGNSPLHF. The CDR3 coding sequence is TGTGCCAGCAGCCTTCGCGGGAATTCACCCCTCCACTTT.

V usage is TRBV18 and J usage is TRBJ1-4; 8 nucleotides match TRBD1. The CDR3 contains 14 residues. From germline, CDR1 is KGHSH and CDR2 LQKENI. V lost 5 bases, J lost 5 bases, and 4 bases stayed unmatched. CDR3 sequence (DNA): TGTGCCAGCTCAGCAGGGGGCTCCAATGAAAAACTGTTTTTT. Its translation: CASSAGGSNEKLFF.

The J gene is TRBJ2-5, the V gene TRBV5-6; D tentatively fits TRBD1 or TRBD2 (6 bases each). This CDR3 comprises 14 residues. The V and J ends lost 0 bases and 5 bases respectively, with 11 bases between them. Germline CDR1 and CDR2: SGHDT and YYEEEE. The CDR3, as DNA: TGTGCCAGCAGCTTGGCCGGGGGCGGGGAGACCCAGTACTTC. Translating gives CASSLAGGGETQYF.

This clone appeared a single time. The V gene is TRBV9, the J gene TRBJ1-3; no reliable D call. Germline CDR1 SGDLS, CDR2 YYNGEE. The CDR3 is made up of 14 amino acids. V was clipped by 4 bases and J by 3 bases, with 11 bases between them. The CDR3 here is CASSTDRNGNTIYF. CDR3 nucleotide sequence: TGTGCCAGCAGCACCGACCGAAATGGAAACACCATATATTTT.

This sequence joins TRBV29-1 and TRBJ2-1, with 8 bases aligning to TRBD2. This CDR3 spans 16 amino acids. The J segment lost 6 bases and the V segment lost 5 bases, leaving 15 bases of the junction unmatched. CDR1 SQVTM and CDR2 ANQGSEA come from the germline V gene. CDR3 region: CSVRGGGTSSGNEQFF. The CDR3 DNA is TGCAGCGTTAGAGGGGGGGGGACTAGTTCCGGCAATGAGCAGTTCTTC.

There are a few counts of this clone. The V call is TRBV7-9, the J call TRBJ1-5, with D hard to call. CDR1 is SEHNR, CDR2 FQNEAQ, per germline (reference sequence). V lost 0 bases and J 4 bases, leaving 10 bases between the germline ends. The CDR3 extends over 15 amino acids. This CDR3 is CASSLAETKNQPQHF. The CDR3 coding sequence is TGTGCCAGCAGCTTAGCGGAGACAAAGAATCAGCCCCAGCATTTT.

The chain has TRBV20-1 and TRBJ1-4; no clear D gene. Trimming removed 6 bases at V and 4 bases at J, with 6 bases between. Germline values: CDR1 DFQATT, CDR2 SNEGSKA (reference sequence). The CDR3 contains 11 residues. CDR3 nucleotides: TGCAGTGCCGTTAATAATGAAAAACTGTTTTTT. This sequence encodes CSAVNNEKLFF.

CDR3 in amino acids: CASSTGLGGWETQYF. The CDR3 DNA reads TGTGCCAGTAGTACCGGACTGGGGGGGTGGGAGACCCAGTACTTC. The V call is TRBV19, the J call TRBJ2-5; 7 nucleotides match TRBD2. With 4 bases clipped from V and 5 bases from J, the junction kept 10 bases outside the gene matches. The germline V gene encodes CDR1 LNHDA and CDR2 SQIVND (reference sequence). CDR3 length: 15 amino acids. Using reference TRBV19 and TRBJ2-5 for the parts outside the CDR3, the full variable domain is DGGITQSPKYLFRKEGQNVTLSCEQNLNHDAMYWYRQDPGQGLRLIYYSQIVNDFQKGDIAEGYSVSREKKESFPLTVTSAQKNPTAFYLCASSTGLGGWETQYFGPGTRLLVL.